This T cell receptor beta chain was identified during a study of T cell repertoires in cytomegalovirus infection. Study in general: TCR beta signatures that were public indicated CMV infection and matching HLA type.

General study findings and limits: There were carriers of CMV plus the relevant HLA, and cumulative public TCR beta family frequency identified them.

As to this clonotype: Its specificity is unknown.

The germline V gene has CDR1 SQVTM and CDR2 ANQGSEA. The J segment lost 0 bases and the V segment lost 4 bases, leaving 3 bases of the junction unmatched. This CDR3 region has 14 residues. Via MiXCR, TCRdb re-called the reads, giving one row per CDR3 protein. This sample has fewer than 550,000 distinct CDR3 sequences; more than 15% occur once, and the top ten carry around 25%. The rearrangement joins TRBV29-1 to TRBJ2-1, with 7 bases fitting TRBD1. This TCR came from a human donor in good health (CMV status not recorded). Some clones in this sample may be carry-over from other donors' samples. The sequenced sample consisted of CD8+ T cells from PBMCs. The CDR3 region is CSVGGGSSYNEQFF. CDR3 sequence (DNA): TGCAGCGTTGGAGGGGGCAGCTCCTACAATGAGCAGTTCTTC.